The 18 T cell receptor beta chains in this list originate from one sample, sequenced in a study of low-dose radiotherapy and immunotherapy resistance in tumors. cDNA synthesis used a TRAV/TRBV-specific primer set for both chains. With a constant-region primer and a V-primer adapter, TCRs were subjected to approximately 21 PCR cycles of amplification. TCRdb processed the reads anew with MiXCR; each CDR3 protein has one entry. The data show more than 50,000 distinct CDR3 sequences, roughly 24% seen once. Stated time point: before trial treatment. Sequenced here: PBMCs, sampled before treatment. These receptors originate from a male donor with prostate cancer.

At least ten counts were recorded for this clonotype. V and J are TRBV7-9 and TRBJ2-1, with D maybe TRBD2 (5 bases). V lost 4 bases and J 5 bases, leaving 21 bases between the germline ends. Germline V gene data show CDR1 as SEHNR and CDR2 as FQNEAQ (reference sequence). This CDR3 is 17 amino acids long. The CDR3 protein is CASSSPRMEWRDNEQFF. CDR3 nucleotide sequence: TGTGCCAGCAGCTCCCCGCGGATGGAGTGGCGGGACAATGAGCAGTTCTTC. Full variable domain (rest looked up from reference TRBV7-9 and TRBJ2-1): DTGVSQNPRHKITKRGQNVTFRCDPISEHNRLYWYRQTLGQGPEFLTYFQNEAQLEKSRLLSDRFSAERPKGSFSTLEIQRTEQGDSAMYLCASSSPRMEWRDNEQFFGPGTRLTVL.

This clonotype has a single count. V is TRBV6-2 or TRBV6-3 and J is TRBJ2-2; D tentatively fits TRBD1 or TRBD2 (5 bases each). The CDR3 consists of 15 residues. Trimming took off 6 bases at V and 0 bases at J, with 11 bases between the two ends. Germline CDR1 is MNHEY and CDR2 is SVGEGT. The CDR3 bases are TGTGCCAGCAGCGGTGGGACCACGAACACCGGGGAGCTGTTTTTT. Amino acids: CASSGGTTNTGELFF.

This clonotype was recorded many times. The chain employs TRBV7-8 and TRBJ1-3, with a tentative D call TRBD1 (5 bases). This CDR3 spans 14 amino acids. Germline assignment: CDR1 SGHVS and CDR2 FQNEAQ. V was cut by 5 bases and J by 0 bases, with 8 bases left in between. CDR3 sequence (DNA): TGTGCCAGCAGCCCACAGGTCTCTGGAAACACCATATATTTT. Residues: CASSPQVSGNTIYF.

This clonotype was counted many times. The chain joins TRBV20-1 to TRBJ2-3, with 10 bases lining up with TRBD2. The J segment lost 3 bases and the V segment lost 6 bases, leaving 6 bases of the junction unmatched. Per the germline V gene, CDR1 is DFQATT and CDR2 is SNEGSKA (reference sequence). The CDR3 totals 14 residues. The CDR3 region is CSALLAGRTDTQYF. CDR3 nucleotides: TGCAGTGCCCTACTAGCGGGAAGAACAGATACGCAGTATTTT.

This clonotype was found a few times. The J gene is TRBJ2-7, the V gene TRBV24-1; 10 nucleotides agree with TRBD1. Looked up from germline, CDR1 is KGHDR and CDR2 is SFDVKD. V gave up 4 bases and J gave up 5 bases; unmatched junction bases: 4. The CDR3 is 14 amino acids. The CDR3 nucleotides read TGTGCCACCAGTGAGACAGGGGGCTTGGACGAGCAGTACTTC. Its translation is CATSETGGLDEQYF.

This clonotype was counted a few times. The chain has TRBV29-1 and TRBJ2-3, with TRBD2 matching over 9 bases. The CDR3 runs 15 residues. The germline V gene encodes CDR1 SQVTM and CDR2 ANQGSEA. V gave up 5 bases and J gave up 0 bases; unmatched junction bases: 6. CDR3 region: CSVSGRLASTDTQYF. The DNA for the CDR3 is TGCAGCGTTAGCGGGAGGCTCGCTAGCACAGATACGCAGTATTTT.

This clonotype was counted ten times or more. This sequence joins TRBV30 and TRBJ1-2; D not certain. This CDR3 contains 14 residues. Germline V gene data show CDR1 as GTSNPN and CDR2 as SVGIG (reference sequence). The CDR3: CASPPTGPEYGYTF. The CDR3 DNA sequence: TGTGCTTCGCCCCCGACGGGCCCGGAGTATGGCTACACCTTC. Together with reference TRBV30 and TRBJ1-2, the CDR3 gives the full variable domain: SQTIHQWPATLVQPVGSPLSLECTVEGTSNPNLYWYRQAAGRGLQLLFYSVGIGQISSEVPQNLSASRPQDRQFILSSKKLLLSDSGFYLCASPPTGPEYGYTFGSGTRLTVV.

The table lists this clonotype with many counts. This chain links TRBV19 with TRBJ1-1, with D hard to call. Trimming cost V 5 bases and J 0 bases, with 10 bases left between them. This CDR3 is built from 14 residues. Germline V CDR1 and CDR2: LNHDA, SQIVND (reference sequence). The CDR3 region is CASSPGNMNTEAFF. For the CDR3, the DNA is TGTGCCAGTAGTCCAGGAAACATGAACACTGAAGCTTTCTTT.

The chain couples TRBV3-1 to TRBJ2-5, with 9 nucleotides matching TRBD2. CDR3 length: 15 amino acids. Trimming took 0 bases from V and 7 from J; bases not matched to a gene: 6. Germline-derived CDR1 and CDR2 are LGHDT and YNNKEL (reference sequence). CDR3 amino acids: CASSQDASGAGTQYF. The CDR3 nucleotides read TGTGCCAGCAGCCAAGATGCTAGCGGGGCTGGGACCCAGTACTTC.

The sample holds many counts of this clonotype. The chain joins TRBV29-1 to TRBJ2-1; D tentatively reads TRBD1 or TRBD2 (6 bases each). The germline CDR1 and CDR2 sequences are SQVTM and ANQGSEA. Trimming stripped 2 bases from V and 9 bases from J, with 17 bases between. This CDR3 is built from 14 residues. The DNA for the CDR3 is TGCAGCGTTGAAAAAATAGCGGAGGGGGGTGAGCAGTTCTTC. It encodes CSVEKIAEGGEQFF.

This clonotype has at least ten counts. The chain combines TRBV3-1 with TRBJ2-4, with D possibly TRBD2 on 6 matching bases. Germline V gene lookup returns CDR1 LGHDT and CDR2 YNNKEL (reference sequence). The CDR3 length is 16 residues. The V end was cut by 4 bases, the J end by 0 bases, with 13 bases between. CDR3 sequence (DNA): TGTGCCAGCAGCCCGACGGGACTGATAGCCAAAAACATTCAGTACTTC. It encodes CASSPTGLIAKNIQYF. Full variable domain (remainder filled in from reference TRBV3-1 and TRBJ2-4): DTAVSQTPKYLVTQMGNDKSIKCEQNLGHDTMYWYKQDSKKFLKIMFSYNNKELIINETVPNRFSPKSPDKAHLNLHINSLELGDSAVYFCASSPTGLIAKNIQYFGAGTRLSVL.

This clonotype was recorded at least ten times. V gene TRBV30 combines with J gene TRBJ1-1, with D unresolved. The germline V and J ends were trimmed by 1 base and 6 bases, with 9 bases remaining between them. CDR3 length: 12 amino acids. The V gene's germline CDR1 is GTSNPN and CDR2 SVGIG (reference sequence). The chain's CDR3 is CAWSAAAPEAFF. CDR3 nucleotides: TGTGCCTGGAGTGCGGCTGCCCCTGAAGCTTTCTTT.

This clonotype was seen repeatedly, ten times or more. J is TRBJ1-1 and V is TRBV19; D not resolved. Germline CDR1 and CDR2: LNHDA and SQIVND (reference sequence). The CDR3 runs 14 residues. Trimming took off 3 bases at V and 4 bases at J, with 12 bases between the two ends. This chain's CDR3 is CASSIVEGPTEAFF. The CDR3 DNA sequence: TGTGCCAGTAGTATTGTAGAGGGTCCCACTGAAGCTTTCTTT.

This clonotype was observed at least ten times. The chain employs TRBV5-1 and TRBJ1-1, with TRBD1 as a possible D gene (5 bases). V lost 0 bases to trimming and J lost 4 bases, with 19 bases between them. Looked up from germline, CDR1 is SGHRS and CDR2 is YFSETQ. CDR3 length: 17 residues. CDR3 coding DNA: TGCGCCAGCAGCTTGGCCGGTGGGGGTGGAACAGGCACTGAAGCTTTCTTT. Its protein is CASSLAGGGGTGTEAFF.

This clonotype was detected only a few times. One junction end does not reproduce the germline sequence, and a read error may be involved. The chain couples TRBV5-1 to TRBJ2-1; D not resolved. The CDR3 extends over 15 amino acids. CDR1 is SGHRS and CDR2 is YFSETQ in the germline V gene. The CDR3: CASSAPGLLYNEQFF. The CDR3 DNA reads as TGTGCCAGCAGCGCGCCGGGTCTACTCTACAATGAGCAGTTCTTC.

This clonotype was seen at least ten times. The chain uses TRBV13 and TRBJ2-7; 9 bases line up with TRBD1. With 2 bases clipped from V and 2 bases from J, the junction kept 7 bases outside the gene matches. CDR3 size: 16 residues. The germline V gene has CDR1 PRHDT and CDR2 FYEKMQ (reference sequence). The CDR3 loop reads CASSLPGTGRTYEQYF. In DNA form, the CDR3 reads TGTGCCAGCAGCTTACCCGGGACAGGGAGAACCTACGAGCAGTACTTC.

This clonotype was observed many times. V gene TRBV6-2 or TRBV6-3 combines with J gene TRBJ2-5, with TRBD1 matching over 7 bases. Germline V gene lookup returns CDR1 MNHEY and CDR2 SVGEGT. The CDR3 extends over 15 amino acids. J was trimmed by 1 base and V by 5 bases; bases with no gene match: 7. Written as DNA, the CDR3 is TGTGCCAGCAGTGAAGAGACAGGGAGCCAAGAGACCCAGTACTTC. Translation: CASSEETGSQETQYF.

This clonotype was recorded many times. The chain couples TRBV5-4 to TRBJ2-1; D remains unclear. Trimming removed 0 bases at V and 5 bases at J, with 6 bases between. The CDR3 runs to 13 residues. The germline V gene has CDR1 SGHNT and CDR2 YYREEE (reference sequence). The CDR3 nucleotides read TGTGCCAGCAGCTTGGTCCTGGACAATGAGCAGTTCTTC. Its translation is CASSLVLDNEQFF. Based on the CDR3 plus reference TRBV5-4 and TRBJ2-1, the full variable domain is ETGVTQSPTHLIKTRGQQVTLRCSSQSGHNTVSWYQQALGQGPQFIFQYYREEENGRGNFPPRFSGLQFPNYSSELNVNALELDDSALYLCASSLVLDNEQFFGPGTRLTVL.